This TCR beta chain comes out of a study of blood T cells in healthy people across ages (dated by TCRdb to the mid-2010s). Describing the broader study: In model experiments, roughly one uniquely barcoded TCR beta cDNA molecule per two T cells was captured by template switching. The donors were split into four age groups: young (average roughly 15 years), middle-aged (39), aged (around 67) and long-lived (about 74). The study analyzed two additional independent replicas of 1 million unique cDNA reads from the same blood draw for two donors, one aged 18 to 30 and one aged 80 or older. To avoid experimental bias, donors of different ages were spread randomly across the sequencing lanes. The study measured age-related changes in TCR beta repertoire diversity using deep sequencing normalized with unique cDNA molecular identifiers.

Findings and caveats that apply to the study as a whole: The CMV infection status of donors was not known, potentially confounding age-related changes in expanded clonotypes. Observed TCR beta diversity per million T cells fell roughly linearly with age, and a significant reduction was already apparent by age roughly 40. Compared with the aged group, the long-lived group had more naive CD4+ T cells, fewer expanded clones and increased TCR diversity, suggesting age selection. A strong correlation was found between observed TCR beta diversity and the percentage of naive T cells measured by flow cytometry. Estimates of total diversity based on one million sequenced T cells were considered lower bounds and underestimates. Bulk unsorted PBMC profiling prevented conclusive comparison of naive and antigen-experienced compartments.

This clonotype came up once. Its antigen is not yet known. No base quality information exists; no much larger clone differs at one position. One read alone makes for weak evidence. Library preparation used 5' RACE. Instrument used: Illumina HiSeq 2500. A second roughly 7 to 12 cycle PCR used a sample-barcoded 5' primer and a J-beta primer mix. Each TCR beta cDNA molecule received a unique molecular identifier from a template-switch 5' adaptor carrying 12 random nucleotides. Each sample yielded at least 3 million CDR3-containing paired-end reads. First-strand cDNA was synthesized from all RNA with the Mint cDNA synthesis kit, primed by a TRBC-specific oligonucleotide. All cDNA was treated with uracil-DNA glycosylase and then went through a first 18-cycle PCR with the universal primers M1SS and BC2_uni_R. The original pipeline was this. Each sample was normalized by randomly selecting 1 million high-quality reads, each carrying a distinct molecular identifier. Reads with shared molecular identifiers were discarded instead of being binned into consensus sequences. MiTCR, set to a Q25 quality threshold and the strictest error-elimination algorithm, was used for CDR3 identification, clonotype clustering and error correction. Lower-bound total TCR beta diversity was estimated with a nonparametric unseen species model using Euler transformation. Clones were called with MiXCR by TCRdb after fastp trimmed the public reads at Q25, and only in-frame beta chains were retained. All rows with the same CDR3 protein become a single entry with the most common DNA and genes. Here the V and J calls rest on TCRdb's processing, not on the authors' analysis. The sample has fewer than 900,000 distinct CDR3 sequences on record, about 42% of them singletons. The ten largest clonotypes hold more than 20% of the sample.

Systemically healthy Caucasian individuals from Russia, roughly 40 in total and aged roughly 6 to 100 years, were included as donors. Around 10 milliliters of peripheral blood were collected from each donor into EDTA-treated Vacutainer tubes. Ficoll-Paque density-gradient centrifugation was used to isolate PBMCs, with at least 7 million obtained per sample. Trizol reagent was used to extract total RNA from PBMCs, with at least 5.5 micrograms per sample. For every donor, an aliquot of PBMCs went through flow cytometry to measure the percentages of naive CD45RAhigh/CD27high T cells. V and J are truncated by 4 bases and 7 bases respectively, leaving an intervening sequence of 23 bases. In the germline V gene, CDR1 corresponds to SGDLS and CDR2 to YYNGEE. The CDR3, cysteine through phenylalanine, is 16 amino acids long. The retained sequence is limited to the CDR3, 48 bases, with the frame set at the first base.

The chain couples TRBV9 to TRBJ1-2; the D gene is not confidently resolved. The source material was blood. The TCR sequence derives from a woman aged 60 to 75 in good health. The nucleotide sequence is given as TGTGCCAGCAGCCCTCTGGGATCTAACCTGGGGTCTGGCTACACCTTC. This translates into CASSPLGSNLGSGYTF.